The clone carrying this T cell receptor (beta chain) was seen a handful of times. Trimming removed 2 bases at V and 11 bases at J, with 18 bases between. Germline V lookup: CDR1 LGHDT, CDR2 YNNKEL (reference sequence). The CDR3 runs to 14 residues. The data belong to a study of prognosis after radiotherapy for stage I lung cancer. Genomic DNA provided the template from which TCR beta CDR3 was amplified by two-round multiplex PCR. Gene-specific TRBV and TRBJ primers were used in PCR round one. TCRdb redid the calling of the multiplex PCR reads with MiXCR, one entry per CDR3 protein. The sample consists of around 27,000 distinct CDR3 sequences, around 32% of them appearing once.

Material: PBMCs, obtained before or after stereotactic body radiation therapy (not recorded which). This sequence joins TRBV3-1 and TRBJ1-2, with unresolved D. The sequence derives from a donor older than 45 with non-small cell lung cancer. For the CDR3, the DNA is TGTGCCAGCAGCCAATCGAGGGCCGGGGTAGTATACACCTTC. Translating it yields CASSQSRAGVVYTF.